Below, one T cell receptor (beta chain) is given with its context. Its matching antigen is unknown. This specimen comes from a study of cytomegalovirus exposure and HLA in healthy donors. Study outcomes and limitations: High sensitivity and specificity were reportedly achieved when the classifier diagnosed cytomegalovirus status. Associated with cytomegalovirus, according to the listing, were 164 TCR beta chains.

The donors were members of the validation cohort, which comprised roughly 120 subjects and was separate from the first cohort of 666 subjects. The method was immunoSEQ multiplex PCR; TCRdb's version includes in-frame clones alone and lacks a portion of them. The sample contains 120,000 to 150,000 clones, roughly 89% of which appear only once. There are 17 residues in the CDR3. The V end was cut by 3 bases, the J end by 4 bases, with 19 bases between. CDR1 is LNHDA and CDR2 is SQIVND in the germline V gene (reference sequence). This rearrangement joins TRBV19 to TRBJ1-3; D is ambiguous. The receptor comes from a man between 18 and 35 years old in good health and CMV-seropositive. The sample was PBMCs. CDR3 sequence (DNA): TGTGCCAGTAGTATGGTAGGACTCCTCACGGGGGGAAACACCATATATTTT. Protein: CASSMVGLLTGGNTIYF.